The next 10 T cell receptor beta chains were all read from a single sample in a study of CD8 T cells in ankylosing spondylitis (dated by TCRdb to the late 2010s). The investigation overall reported the following: Blood from ankylosing spondylitis patients appeared to be characterized by a TCR beta motif composed of about 8 highly homologous amino acid variants.

Their cognate antigens are unknown. The method behind the library was 5' RACE. Sequenced using an Illumina HiSeq 2500. TCRdb took the public reads, trimmed them with fastp at Q25, ran MiXCR for clone calling and kept in-frame beta chains. Each CDR3 protein gets just one entry, which takes the most common genes and DNA from the rows behind it. The sample has 300,000 to 400,000 distinct CDR3 sequences on record, around 24% of them singletons. The top ten clones comprise roughly a sixth of the sample. Sequenced material: blood, either unsorted or a sorted T cell fraction (not recorded which). The receptor source for this set is a male donor with ankylosing spondylitis.

This clonotype was detected a few times. The CDR3 sequence is CASSPGQGSRETQYF. CDR3 bases: TGCGCCAGCAGCCCCGGACAGGGAAGTCGAGAGACCCAGTACTTC. The rearrangement uses TRBV5-1 and TRBJ2-5; 8 nucleotides agree with TRBD1. The germline V gene encodes CDR1 SGHRS and CDR2 YFSETQ. V lost 4 bases and J lost 4; bases outside the gene matches: 9. The CDR3 runs to 15 residues.

V and J are TRBV20-1 and TRBJ2-1, with a weak D call TRBD2 (6 bases). Trimming shortened V by 7 bases and J by 0 bases, and 13 bases separated the two germline ends. This CDR3 region has 14 residues. Per the germline V gene, CDR1 is DFQATT and CDR2 is SNEGSKA (reference sequence). As DNA, the CDR3 is TGCAGTGGAGTAGCGGAGAGCTCCTACAATGAGCAGTTCTTC. Translated: CSGVAESSYNEQFF.

This clonotype was detected a few times. The chain has TRBV7-2 and TRBJ1-2, with 7 positions matching TRBD1. The CDR3 is 14 amino acids. The V segment lost 1 base and the J segment 5 bases; nucleotides outside the gene matches: 4. CDR1 is SGHTA, CDR2 FQGNSA, per germline. This CDR3 is CASSLDRGEYGYTF. For the CDR3, the DNA is TGTGCCAGCAGCTTAGACAGGGGAGAGTATGGCTACACCTTC.

In this sample, this clonotype turned up a few times. The chain is built from TRBV29-1 and TRBJ1-1; D is possibly TRBD1 (5 bases). This CDR3 spans 13 amino acids. The germline V gene encodes CDR1 SQVTM and CDR2 ANQGSEA. Trimming removed 7 bases at V and 4 bases at J, with 16 bases between. The CDR3 reads CSANRGEGTEAFF. The CDR3 coding sequence is TGCAGCGCAAACCGGGGCGAGGGCACTGAAGCTTTCTTT.

V is TRBV5-6 and J is TRBJ2-7; D not resolved. Germline V lookup: CDR1 SGHDT, CDR2 YYEEEE. CDR3 length equals 17 residues. The germline V and J ends were trimmed by 0 bases and 5 bases, with 21 bases remaining between them. This chain's CDR3 is CASSLVFSAQLYHEQYF. CDR3 DNA: TGTGCCAGCAGCTTGGTCTTCAGCGCACAACTATACCACGAGCAGTACTTC.

V is TRBV30 and J is TRBJ2-3; no clear D gene. CDR1 is GTSNPN and CDR2 is SVGIG in the germline V gene (reference sequence). V was shortened by 0 bases and J by 4 bases, with 2 bases between the two germline ends. The CDR3 contains 11 residues. DNA for the CDR3: TGTGCCTGGAGTGTCTCAGATACGCAGTATTTT. It encodes CAWSVSDTQYF.

A few counts support this clonotype. The chain joins TRBV7-2 to TRBJ1-1, with D perhaps matching TRBD1 (6 bases). Trimming cost V 2 bases and J 3 bases, with 19 bases left between them. Germline V lookup: CDR1 SGHTA, CDR2 FQGNSA. The CDR3 length is 17 residues. The CDR3 DNA is TGTGCCAGCAGCTTATCGGTTGGTGGGGGCCTGGACACTGAAGCTTTCTTT. The encoded protein is CASSLSVGGGLDTEAFF.

The chain carries TRBV9 and TRBJ1-1, with TRBD1 matching 7 bases. V gave up 1 base and J gave up 6 bases; unmatched junction bases: 3. Germline assignment: CDR1 SGDLS and CDR2 YYNGEE. The CDR3 runs to 13 residues. This CDR3 is CASSVHRGSEAFF. CDR3 nucleotides: TGTGCCAGCAGCGTACACAGGGGATCTGAAGCTTTCTTT. The whole variable domain, filled in from reference TRBV9 and TRBJ1-1, reads DSGVTQTPKHLITATGQRVTLRCSPRSGDLSVYWYQQSLDQGLQFLIQYYNGEERAKGNILERFSAQQFPDLHSELNLSSLELGDSALYFCASSVHRGSEAFFGQGTRLTVV.

This clonotype was detected a few times. The rearrangement uses TRBV4-3 and TRBJ2-3; D not certain. Germline values: CDR1 LGHNA, CDR2 YSLEER. The V gene lost 0 bases and the J gene lost 5 bases, with 12 bases spanning the gap. CDR3 length: 15 amino acids. The CDR3 is CASSQDLQAGDTQYF. Here the CDR3 DNA reads TGCGCCAGCAGCCAAGATCTTCAGGCAGGAGATACGCAGTATTTT.

The chain combines TRBV18 with TRBJ2-7, with D possibly TRBD2 on 5 matching bases. V dropped 2 bases and J dropped 5 bases, with 19 bases sitting between them. CDR3 length: 16 amino acids. Germline loops: CDR1 KGHSH, CDR2 LQKENI. CDR3 region: CASSPGLSLGIHEQYF. DNA of the CDR3: TGTGCCAGCTCACCAGGACTCAGCTTGGGCATTCACGAGCAGTACTTC.